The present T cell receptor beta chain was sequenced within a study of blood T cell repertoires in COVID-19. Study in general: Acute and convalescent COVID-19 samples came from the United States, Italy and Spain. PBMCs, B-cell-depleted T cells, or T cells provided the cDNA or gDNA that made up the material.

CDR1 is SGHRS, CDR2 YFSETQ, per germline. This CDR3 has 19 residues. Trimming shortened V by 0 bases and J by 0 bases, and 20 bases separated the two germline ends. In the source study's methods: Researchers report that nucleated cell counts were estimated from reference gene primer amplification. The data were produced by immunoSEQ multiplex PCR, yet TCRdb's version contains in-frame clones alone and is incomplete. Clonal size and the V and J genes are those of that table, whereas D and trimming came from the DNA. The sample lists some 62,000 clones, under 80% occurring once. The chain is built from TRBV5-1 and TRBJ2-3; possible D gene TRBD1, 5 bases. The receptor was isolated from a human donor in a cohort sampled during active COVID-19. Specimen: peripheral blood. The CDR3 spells CASSLAGARGPLSTDTQYF. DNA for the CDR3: TGCGCCAGCAGCTTGGCTGGGGCCCGCGGTCCCCTTAGCACAGATACGCAGTATTTT. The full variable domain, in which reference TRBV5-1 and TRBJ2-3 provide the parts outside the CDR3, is KAGVTQTPRYLIKTRGQQVTLSCSPISGHRSVSWYQQTPGQGLQFLFEYFSETQRNKGNFPGRFSGRQFSNSRSEMNVSTLELGDSALYLCASSLAGARGPLSTDTQYFGPGTRLTVL.